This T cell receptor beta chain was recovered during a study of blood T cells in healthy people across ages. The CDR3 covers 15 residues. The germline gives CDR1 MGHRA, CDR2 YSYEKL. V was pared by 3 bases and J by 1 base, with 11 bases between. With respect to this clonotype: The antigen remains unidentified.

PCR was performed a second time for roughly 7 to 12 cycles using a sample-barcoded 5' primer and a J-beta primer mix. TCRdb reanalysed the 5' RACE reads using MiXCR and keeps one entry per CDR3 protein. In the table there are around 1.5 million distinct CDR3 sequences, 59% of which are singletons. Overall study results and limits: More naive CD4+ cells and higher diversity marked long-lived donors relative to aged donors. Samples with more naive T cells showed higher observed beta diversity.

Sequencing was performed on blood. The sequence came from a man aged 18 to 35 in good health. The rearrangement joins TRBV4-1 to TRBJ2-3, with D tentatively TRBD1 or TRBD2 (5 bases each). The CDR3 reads CASSQWQGRTDTQYF. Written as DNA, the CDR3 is TGCGCCAGCAGCCAGTGGCAGGGACGCACAGATACGCAGTATTTT.